This T cell receptor beta chain was identified in a study of breast tumors, draining lymph nodes, adjacent tissues. CDR3 length: 12 amino acids. Germline V CDR1 and CDR2: DFQATT, SNEGSKA (reference sequence). In TCRdb, the multiplex PCR reads were re-called with MiXCR into one record per CDR3 protein. Altogether a few hundred thousand distinct CDR3 sequences are present, approximately 36% being singletons, with the ten largest covering roughly 3.5%. Overall study results and limits: Findings are consistent with lymph node origin and intratumoral expansion of most tumor T cells. Data only fit, rather than demonstrated, lymph node origin of most tumor T cells. Tumor repertoires ranked between lymph nodes and nontumor tissue in diversity, with V and J gene preferences.

This clonotype has just a few counts. Its antigen is unknown. At one boundary the junction diverges from the germline segment, which might be a read error. Samples came from axillary lymph nodes draining the breast cancer. The clonotype originates from a female donor with breast cancer. Some clones in this sample may be carry-over from other donors' samples. The sample taken for sequencing was axillary lymph node tissue. The chain combines TRBV20-1 with TRBJ1-2, with 8 positions matching TRBD1. CDR3 in amino acids: CSAGQGDYGSTF. CDR3 coding DNA: TGCAGTGCCGGACAGGGCGACTATGGCTCCACCTTC.